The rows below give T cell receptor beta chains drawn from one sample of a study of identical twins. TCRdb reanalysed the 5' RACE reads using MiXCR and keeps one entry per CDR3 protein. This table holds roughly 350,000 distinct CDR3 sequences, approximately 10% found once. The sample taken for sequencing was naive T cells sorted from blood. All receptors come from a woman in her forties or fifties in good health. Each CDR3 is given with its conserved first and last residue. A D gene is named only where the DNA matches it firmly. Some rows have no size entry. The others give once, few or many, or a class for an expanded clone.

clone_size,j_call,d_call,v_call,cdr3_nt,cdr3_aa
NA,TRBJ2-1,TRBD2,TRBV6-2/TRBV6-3,TGTGCCAGCGTGGGGCTAGCGGGATTGTGGTTCTTC,CASVGLAGLWFF
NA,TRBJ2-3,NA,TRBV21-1,TGTGCCAGCAGCAAAGCCCAACGGGACAGGAGATCCACAGATACGCAGTATTTT,CASSKAQRDRRSTDTQYF
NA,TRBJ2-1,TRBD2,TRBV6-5,TGTGCCAGCGGCCACTTGGCTAGCGGGAGGCCGGGGGGGAATGAGCAGTTCTTC,CASGHLASGRPGGNEQFF
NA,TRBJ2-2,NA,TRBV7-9,TGTGCCAGCAGCTCGGAAACGAACACCGGGGAGCTGTTTTTT,CASSSETNTGELFF
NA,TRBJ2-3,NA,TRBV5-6,TGTGCCAGCAGCTCTTACAGGGAGAACACAGATACGCAGTATTTT,CASSSYRENTDTQYF
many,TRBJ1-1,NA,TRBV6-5,TGTGCCAGCAGGATATCAGGGGACACTGAAGCTTTCTTT,CASRISGDTEAFF
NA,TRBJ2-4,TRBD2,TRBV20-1,TGCAGTGCTAGAGTGCGGGAGCGGGTCGGCATTCAGTACTTC,CSARVRERVGIQYF
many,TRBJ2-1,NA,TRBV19,TGTGCCAGTAGTCAGCAGAGCTCCTACAATGAGCAGTTCTTC,CASSQQSSYNEQFF
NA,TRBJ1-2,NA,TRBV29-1,TGCAGCGCCAGGACAGACGATGGCTACACCTTC,CSARTDDGYTF
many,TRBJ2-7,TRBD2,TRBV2,TGTGCCAGCTCCTTTGGCAGGGAGGGAGAGCAGTACTTC,CASSFGREGEQYF
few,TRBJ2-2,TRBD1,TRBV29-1,TGCAGCGGAAACAGGGGCACCGGGGAGCTGTTTTTT,CSGNRGTGELFF